This is a list of T cell receptor beta chains from one sample in a study of post-analysis software for immune sequencing data. TCRdb fed the PCR reads into MiXCR, producing one record per CDR3 protein. This repertoire shows approximately 260,000 distinct CDR3 sequences, 30% to 45% found once; its top ten account for around 5.2%. Specimen: blood. The origin of the receptors is a girl aged 5-17 years with multiple sclerosis. CDR3s leave out the opening cysteine and the closing phenylalanine or tryptophan.

13	TRBJ2-7	TRBV4-1	ASSQSLGPLDEQY
13	TRBJ2-4	TRBV5-1	ASSGDRAAKNIQY
13	TRBJ2-3	TRBV6-6	ASSYPGDRTDTQY
16	TRBJ2-1	TRBV20-1	SARALRRRGASYNEQF
13	TRBJ2-7	TRBV6-2/TRBV6-3	ASTLGLAGYYEQY
12	TRBJ2-3	TRBV10-1	ASSQTGQTDTQY
12	TRBJ2-3	TRBV5-1	ASSLLGPTDTQY
13	TRBJ1-1	TRBV11-2	ASRLTGARNTEAF
9	TRBJ2-5	TRBV20-1	SAKGQETQY
12	TRBJ2-3	TRBV15	ATSRDWRTDTQY
12	TRBJ1-1	TRBV20-1	SATPPGGGTEAF
10	TRBJ1-2	TRBV12-3/TRBV12-4	ASSPGLKGYT
13	TRBJ1-4	TRBV6-5	ASNYVGTGHEKLF
14	TRBJ2-3	TRBV6-4	ASSDSGTSDTDAQY
13	TRBJ2-5	TRBV15	ATSRVDFQGETQY
13	TRBJ2-4	TRBV20-1	SAIQRGLAKNIQY
14	TRBJ1-1	TRBV19	ASSLGRGPMNTEAF
13	TRBJ2-1	TRBV2	ASSDGLAGGNEQF
14	TRBJ2-1	TRBV11-2	ASSSLGATDGYEQF
13	TRBJ2-1	TRBV12-3/TRBV12-4	ASKVRTAVSYEQF
10	TRBJ1-6	TRBV27	ASSFSNSPLH
16	TRBJ1-2	TRBV6-5	ASSYTTGTGTVSYGYT
11	TRBJ2-1	TRBV2	ASTSDSASKQF
13	TRBJ1-1	TRBV27	ASSSPGRMNTEAF
11	TRBJ2-5	TRBV2	ASSENLQETQY
13	TRBJ2-1	TRBV11-3	ASSLDPHRDGEQF
10	TRBJ2-1	TRBV29-1	SVEDPGLRQF
12	TRBJ2-1	TRBV20-1	SANDRGPGNEQF